The 17 T cell receptor beta chains in this list originate from one sample, sequenced in a study of T cell responses to AZD1222 COVID-19 vaccine. Assay: immunoSEQ multiplex PCR; the TCRdb copy retains only in-frame clones and omits some. Found here are approximately 180,000 clones, about 92% of them singletons; the top ten hold 10%. Sequencing used peripheral blood, obtained on day 0 of AZD1222 vaccination. The receptor set was obtained from an adult in good health.

This chain uses TRBV6-5 with TRBJ2-1, with TRBD2 identical over 9 bases. Germline V gives CDR1 MNHEY, CDR2 SVGAGI. The CDR3 covers 15 residues. Losses at the gene ends were 6 bases for V and 10 bases for J; bases not matched to a gene: 13. CDR3 nucleotides: TGTGCCAGCAGGATGACTAGCGGCCCCCTAGGAGAGCAGTTCTTC. Translation: CASRMTSGPLGEQFF.

V and J are TRBV5-6 and TRBJ1-2; weak D call: TRBD1 (6 bases). Germline V gene sequence: CDR1 SGHDT, CDR2 YYEEEE. Deletions cut 2 bases from V and 4 bases from J, with 12 bases between. There are 14 residues in the CDR3. CDR3 sequence reads: CASSFQGRAYGYTF. Here the CDR3 DNA reads TGTGCCAGCAGCTTCCAGGGGAGGGCCTATGGCTACACCTTC.

V gene TRBV7-9 combines with J gene TRBJ1-1, with D possibly matching TRBD1 (6 bases). Germline CDR1 SEHNR, CDR2 FQNEAQ (reference sequence). The CDR3 loop spans 16 amino acids. Trimming stripped 5 bases from V and 6 bases from J, with 22 bases between. The CDR3 DNA is TGTGCCAGCAGCGAAAGGGGGAGCAGGGATCGGGCTGAAGCTTTCTTT. This gives the protein CASSERGSRDRAEAFF.

This clone was seen a few times. The chain has TRBV3-1 (or the pseudogene TRBV3-2) and TRBJ1-3, with unresolved D. Germline V gives CDR1 LGHDT, CDR2 YNNKEL (reference sequence). The CDR3 has 17 amino acids. Between the trimmed V and J ends, which lost 3 bases and 0 bases, there was a span of 15 bases. The CDR3 DNA sequence: TGTGCCAGCAGCCAGAGCCAGACCCGGACCTCTGGAAACACCATATATTTT. Amino acids: CASSQSQTRTSGNTIYF.

The V and J genes are TRBV15 and TRBJ1-4, with D tentatively TRBD1 (6 bases). Trimming cost V 3 bases and J 7 bases, with 15 bases left between them. CDR3 length equals 15 residues. The germline V gene has CDR1 LNHNV and CDR2 YYDKDF (reference sequence). The CDR3, as DNA: TGTGCCACCAGCAGTTCCAGGGCAGGGGCTGAAAAACTGTTTTTT. Its protein product is CATSSSRAGAEKLFF.

The chain has TRBV27 and TRBJ1-1; D gene ambiguous. Germline CDR1 is MNHEY and CDR2 is SMNVEV (reference sequence). V gave up 2 bases and J gave up 2 bases, with 6 bases separating them. CDR3 length equals 13 residues. CDR3 residues: CASSLGRNTEAFF. DNA of the CDR3: TGTGCCAGCAGTTTAGGCAGAAACACTGAAGCTTTCTTT.

V usage is TRBV7-3 and J usage is TRBJ1-5; D is unresolved. The length of the CDR3 is 15 residues. CDR1 SGHTA and CDR2 FQGTGA come from the germline V gene. V lost 10 bases and J 5 bases, leaving 21 bases between the germline ends. CDR3 region: CAISIPPGRDQPQHF. The DNA of the CDR3 is TGTGCCATTTCGATCCCCCCGGGGAGAGATCAGCCCCAGCATTTT. The variable domain in full, with the rest retrieved from reference TRBV7-3 and TRBJ1-5, is GAGVSQTPSNKVTEKGKYVELRCDPISGHTALYWYRQSLGQGPEFLIYFQGTGAADDSGLPNDRFFAVRPEGSVSTLKIQRTERGDSAVYLCAISIPPGRDQPQHFGDGTRLSIL.

The V call is TRBV21-1, the J call TRBJ1-1. TRBV21-1 is a pseudogene locus. The CDR3 consists of 14 residues. The CDR3 region has the DNA TGTGCCAGCAGCAACCCCAACGGGAACACTGAAGCTTTCTTT. Amino acid sequence: CASSNPNGNTEAFF.

This clone was detected only a few times. The germline gene is not matched at one end of the junction; a read error may be the cause. The chain links TRBV20-1 to TRBJ2-3; 7 bases align to TRBD1. The CDR3 is 10 residues long. CDR1 is DFQATT, CDR2 SNEGSKA, per germline (reference sequence). The CDR3 DNA reads as TGCAGTGCTTCGCACCGGACAGGAATTTTT. It codes for CSASHRTGIF.

The V and J genes are TRBV10-3 and TRBJ2-5, with TRBD2 matching over 10 bases. With V trimmed by 3 bases and J by 2 bases, 9 bases remained unmatched. The CDR3 covers 17 residues. Germline CDR1 and CDR2: ENHRY and SYGVKD. The CDR3 bases are TGTGCCATCAGTGACCCTAGCGGGGGAGCAAATCAAGAGACCCAGTACTTC. Residues: CAISDPSGGANQETQYF.

V and J are TRBV13 and TRBJ1-1; D may be TRBD1 (6 bases). The V and J ends lost 1 base and 9 bases respectively, with 12 bases between them. Per the germline V gene, CDR1 is PRHDT and CDR2 is FYEKMQ (reference sequence). CDR3 length: 13 amino acids. CDR3 loop: CASSLDQGIKAFF. Here the CDR3 DNA reads TGTGCCAGCAGCTTAGATCAGGGGATTAAAGCTTTCTTT.

This chain connects TRBV6-5 to TRBJ1-2; no firm D call. This CDR3 spans 14 amino acids. V was shortened by 2 bases and J by 7 bases, with 14 bases between the two germline ends. Looked up from germline, CDR1 is MNHEY and CDR2 is SVGAGI. The CDR3 sequence: CASSYAQKRSGYTF. The CDR3 bases are TGTGCCAGCAGTTACGCGCAGAAAAGGAGTGGCTACACCTTC.

The rearrangement uses TRBV7-9 and TRBJ1-2; D gene ambiguous. V was cut by 5 bases and J by 8 bases, with 15 bases left in between. Germline CDR1 SEHNR, CDR2 FQNEAQ (reference sequence). The CDR3 runs to 13 residues. The CDR3, as DNA: TGTGCCAGCAGCCTCCCGGGCTCTCCGGGCTACACCTTC. Its translation is CASSLPGSPGYTF.

This chain uses TRBV11-2 with TRBJ1-1; D is unresolved. V lost 1 base and J 11 bases, leaving 17 bases between the germline ends. Germline V gene data show CDR1 as SGHAT and CDR2 as FQNNGV. This CDR3 has 14 amino acids. The CDR3 sequence is CASSLAQLHGGAFF. In DNA form, the CDR3 reads TGTGCCAGCAGCTTAGCCCAGCTGCATGGAGGGGCTTTCTTT.

The rearrangement uses TRBV2 and TRBJ1-4; D remains ambiguous. The CDR3 loop spans 15 amino acids. Trimming left V 0 bases short and J 4 bases short, with 9 bases between. Germline CDR1 SNHLY, CDR2 FYNNEI. This chain's CDR3 is CASSEAGVGNEKLFF. In DNA, the CDR3 is TGTGCCAGCAGTGAAGCTGGGGTTGGTAATGAAAAACTGTTTTTT.

The gene calls are TRBV6-5 and TRBJ1-1, with no clear D. V lost 10 bases, J lost 0 bases, and 15 bases lay in between. Germline values: CDR1 MNHEY, CDR2 SVGAGI. This CDR3 region has 14 residues. The CDR3 region is CATTLGHMNTEAFF. CDR3 in DNA: TGTGCCACCACCCTTGGCCACATGAACACTGAAGCTTTCTTT.

The chain combines TRBV2 with TRBJ2-7; D is undetermined. Germline loops: CDR1 SNHLY, CDR2 FYNNEI. This CDR3 is 12 amino acids long. The V end lost 6 bases, the J end lost 7 bases, and 13 bases lay between the germline ends. The CDR3 bases are TGTGCCAGCAGCGCGACATCCTTTGAGCAGTACGTC. Translated: CASSATSFEQYV.